The 27 T cell receptor beta chains presented below share a single source sample, sequenced in a study of shared clonotypes between healthy human individuals. TCRdb's copy holds only in-frame clones and misses some; the assay was immunoSEQ multiplex PCR. The table records around 430,000 clones, around 79% of them present only once. Sequencing used PBMCs. These receptors originate from a woman aged 40 to 49 in good health. Some clones in this sample may be carry-over from other donors' samples.

The chain carries TRBV5-4 and TRBJ2-3, with D possibly being TRBD2 (6 bases). CDR1 and CDR2 (germline): SGHNT, YYREEE (reference sequence). V lost 0 bases and J 4 bases, leaving 15 bases between the germline ends. The CDR3 is 16 amino acids. Here the CDR3 DNA reads TGTGCCAGCAGCTTGGGTCTGGTGCGGGGACCAGATACGCAGTATTTT. The encoded protein is CASSLGLVRGPDTQYF. Full variable domain (missing parts from reference TRBV5-4 and TRBJ2-3): ETGVTQSPTHLIKTRGQQVTLRCSSQSGHNTVSWYQQALGQGPQFIFQYYREEENGRGNFPPRFSGLQFPNYSSELNVNALELDDSALYLCASSLGLVRGPDTQYFGPGTRLTVL.

The gene calls are TRBV27 and TRBJ1-2, with D hard to call. Germline V gene data show CDR1 as MNHEY and CDR2 as SMNVEV (reference sequence). The V and J ends lost 5 bases and 6 bases respectively, with 10 bases between them. The CDR3 loop spans 12 amino acids. CDR3 residues: CASSLPGHGYTF. The CDR3 coding sequence is TGTGCCAGCAGTCTCCCGGGTCATGGCTACACCTTC.

This clone was counted only a few times. The chain joins TRBV9 to TRBJ2-1, with TRBD2 matching over 8 bases. This CDR3 spans 15 amino acids. Trimming took 1 base from V and 8 from J; bases not matched to a gene: 8. Germline CDR1 is SGDLS and CDR2 is YYNGEE. The CDR3 here is CASSVTSGPSDEQFF. CDR3 DNA: TGTGCCAGCAGCGTAACTAGCGGTCCCTCGGATGAGCAGTTCTTC.

The V gene is TRBV28, the J gene TRBJ2-1; D is possibly TRBD2 (6 bases). Germline-derived CDR1 and CDR2 are MDHEN and SYDVKM. There are 15 residues in the CDR3. The V gene lost 5 bases and the J gene lost 5 bases, with 16 bases spanning the gap. The CDR3 sequence is CASSRAGTSHNEQFF. DNA of the CDR3: TGTGCCAGCAGTCGAGCGGGTACGTCACACAATGAGCAGTTCTTC.

This clone was picked up one time. V gene TRBV5-4 combines with J gene TRBJ2-2; possible D gene TRBD2, 5 bases. The CDR3 is 15 amino acids. The germline V and J ends were trimmed by 0 bases and 4 bases, with 10 bases remaining between them. CDR1 SGHNT and CDR2 YYREEE come from the germline V gene (reference sequence). The CDR3 protein is CASSLALAATGELFF. The CDR3 DNA follows: TGTGCCAGCAGCTTGGCCCTAGCTGCCACCGGGGAGCTGTTTTTT.

The genes are TRBV9 and TRBJ2-3; 7 nucleotides line up with TRBD2. The J segment lost 14 bases and the V segment lost 4 bases, leaving 19 bases of the junction unmatched. Germline V gene data show CDR1 as SGDLS and CDR2 as YYNGEE. This CDR3 has 15 residues. CDR3 nucleotides: TGTGCCAGCAGCCGGAGCGGGACGGCCCTTAGTGTTTCGTATTTT. Amino acid sequence: CASSRSGTALSVSYF.

This clone was counted many times. The identical CDR3 is also encoded by other nucleotide sequences in the sample. J is TRBJ2-2 and V is TRBV10-3, with unresolved D. The V and J ends lost 6 bases and 2 bases respectively, with 4 bases between them. The CDR3 runs 12 residues. CDR1 ENHRY and CDR2 SYGVKD come from the germline V gene. The CDR3 region is CAISPNTGELFF. The CDR3 coding sequence is TGTGCCATCAGCCCCAACACCGGGGAGCTGTTTTTT.

Comment on this clone: This sample includes further DNA sequences coding for the same CDR3. The chain carries TRBV2 and TRBJ2-3, with 12 nucleotides matching TRBD2. CDR1 SNHLY and CDR2 FYNNEI come from the germline V gene. The CDR3 spans 14 residues. V trimming: 6 bases; J trimming: 5 bases; junction bases outside the gene matches: 3. CDR3 in amino acids: CASRLAGGGDTQYF. CDR3 sequence (DNA): TGTGCCAGCAGACTAGCGGGAGGAGGAGATACGCAGTATTTT. Looking up the rest from reference TRBV2 and TRBJ2-3 gives the full variable domain: EPEVTQTPSHQVTQMGQEVILRCVPISNHLYFYWYRQILGQKVEFLVSFYNNEISEKSEIFDDQFSVERPDGSNFTLKIRSTKLEDSAMYFCASRLAGGGDTQYFGPGTRLTVL.

This rearrangement joins TRBV11-2 to TRBJ2-7; D is perhaps TRBD2 (6 bases). In germline, CDR1 is SGHAT, CDR2 FQNNGV. CDR3 length: 16 amino acids. The V end lost 1 base, the J end lost 5 bases, and 18 bases lay between the germline ends. The CDR3 nucleotides are TGTGCCAGCAGCTTAGCCATGGGGGGACCTTGGGACGAGCAGTACTTC. Translating it yields CASSLAMGGPWDEQYF.

V gene TRBV18 combines with J gene TRBJ2-7, with D maybe TRBD1 (6 bases). Trimming took off 0 bases at V and 0 bases at J, with 9 bases between the two ends. CDR3 length: 15 amino acids. CDR1 and CDR2 (germline): KGHSH, LQKENI. CDR3 sequence: CASSPPGHHSYEQYF. Written as DNA, the CDR3 is TGTGCCAGCTCACCACCGGGACACCACTCCTACGAGCAGTACTTC.

The chain carries TRBV7-3 and TRBJ2-5, with 7 bases fitting TRBD1. CDR3 length: 14 amino acids. V lost 5 bases to trimming and J lost 5 bases; unmatched junction nucleotides: 8. The V gene's germline CDR1 is SGHTA and CDR2 FQGTGA. The CDR3 loop reads CASSPLTGYETQYF. The CDR3 region has the DNA TGTGCCAGCAGCCCGTTGACAGGGTACGAGACCCAGTACTTC.

This chain connects TRBV19 to TRBJ1-5; no reliable D call. CDR3 length: 14 amino acids. Trimming shortened V by 4 bases and J by 6 bases, and 13 bases separated the two germline ends. Germline V gives CDR1 LNHDA, CDR2 SQIVND (reference sequence). CDR3 residues: CASSKLGSGQPQHF. In nucleotides, the CDR3 is TGTGCCAGTAGTAAGTTGGGTTCCGGTCAGCCCCAGCATTTT.

Worth noting for this clone: A much larger clone differs from this one at a single base, so this may be a read error. The same CDR3 is also encoded by other DNA sequences in this sample. DNA of the CDR3: TGTGCCAGCACCGAGGGGTTGTACGAGCAGTACTTC. Amino acids: CASTEGLYEQYF. The chain joins TRBV10-2 to TRBJ2-7, with D possibly called TRBD1 or TRBD2 (5 bases each). The CDR3 sequence is 12 residues long. Germline V CDR1 and CDR2: WSHSY, SAAADI.

This chain links TRBV30 with TRBJ1-1, with a tentative D call TRBD1 (6 bases). V shed 3 bases and J shed 1 base, with 9 bases lying between them. CDR3 length: 13 residues. CDR1 GTSNPN and CDR2 SVGIG come from the germline V gene (reference sequence). The DNA of the CDR3 is TGTGCCTGGAGCGGACAGCCGAACACTGAAGCTTTCTTT. This translates into CAWSGQPNTEAFF.

This clone was seen ten or more times. The genes are TRBV7-9 and TRBJ2-3; 7 bases match TRBD2. Germline CDR1 is SEHNR and CDR2 is FQNEAQ (reference sequence). The CDR3 is 17 residues long. The junction had 12 bases not matched to a gene; V was cut back by 3 bases and J by 3 bases. The CDR3 spells CASSLGLGLTLTDTQYF. DNA for the CDR3: TGTGCCAGCAGCTTGGGTCTGGGACTAACGCTTACAGATACGCAGTATTTT.

The rearrangement uses TRBV5-6 and TRBJ2-5; 11 bases are shared with TRBD2. This CDR3 is built from 18 residues. The trim removed 4 bases at V and 0 bases at J, leaving 11 bases unmatched. Germline V CDR1 and CDR2: SGHDT, YYEEEE. CDR3 protein: CASSPNRLAGHNQETQYF. The CDR3 DNA sequence: TGTGCCAGCAGCCCTAACCGACTAGCGGGACACAACCAAGAGACCCAGTACTTC.

The gene calls are TRBV4-2 and TRBJ1-5; weak D call: TRBD1 (5 bases). CDR3 size: 14 residues. V shed 5 bases and J shed 7 bases, with 15 bases lying between them. From germline, CDR1 is LGHNA and CDR2 YNFKEQ. The CDR3 region has the DNA TGTGCCAGCAGCTTGGGGCCGGGAGAACAGCCCCAGCATTTT. Translated, it gives CASSLGPGEQPQHF.

The chain links TRBV5-1 to TRBJ1-1; unclear D gene. V was cut by 0 bases and J by 1 base, with 4 bases left in between. Germline V CDR1 and CDR2: SGHRS, YFSETQ. This CDR3 has 13 residues. The DNA for the CDR3 is TGCGCCAGCAGCTTGGTTGCGAACACTGAAGCTTTCTTT. Amino acid sequence: CASSLVANTEAFF. The full variable domain, completed using reference TRBV5-1 and TRBJ1-1, is KAGVTQTPRYLIKTRGQQVTLSCSPISGHRSVSWYQQTPGQGLQFLFEYFSETQRNKGNFPGRFSGRQFSNSRSEMNVSTLELGDSALYLCASSLVANTEAFFGQGTRLTVV.

The chain uses TRBV7-2 and TRBJ1-2, with TRBD1 as a possible D gene (5 bases). The CDR3 has 15 residues. Germline V gene sequence: CDR1 SGHTA, CDR2 FQGNSA. Trimming took 3 bases from V and 3 from J, leaving 14 bases between them. Written as DNA, the CDR3 is TGTGCCAGCAGCTTTTACAGGCCGGAGGACTATGGCTACACCTTC. This sequence encodes CASSFYRPEDYGYTF.

This clone was counted only a few times. This chain links TRBV9 with TRBJ2-1, with TRBD2 matching over 13 bases. Unmatched junction bases numbered 4, after V lost 4 bases and J lost 0 bases. Germline V gives CDR1 SGDLS, CDR2 YYNGEE. CDR3 length: 17 residues. The chain's CDR3 is CASSPRLAGGSYNEQFF. The CDR3 DNA reads TGTGCCAGCAGCCCCCGACTAGCGGGAGGCTCCTACAATGAGCAGTTCTTC.

The rearrangement uses TRBV15 and TRBJ2-2, with 8 bases aligning to TRBD1. Trimming cost V 3 bases and J 1 base; bases outside gene matches: 10. CDR3 length equals 18 residues. CDR1 and CDR2 (germline): LNHNV, YYDKDF (reference sequence). The CDR3, as DNA: TGTGCCACCAGCAGCCCCGTAAGAGGGACAGGGAACACCGGGGAGCTGTTTTTT. This gives the protein CATSSPVRGTGNTGELFF.

The CDR3 sequence: CASSTDRANEKLFF. The CDR3 DNA reads TGTGCCAGTAGTACCGACAGGGCTAATGAAAAACTGTTTTTT. V is TRBV19 and J is TRBJ1-4; 7 bases map to TRBD1. With 4 bases clipped from V and 3 bases from J, the junction kept 2 bases outside the gene matches. Germline-derived CDR1 and CDR2 are LNHDA and SQIVND (reference sequence). The CDR3 sequence is 14 residues long. Combining the CDR3 with reference TRBV19 and TRBJ1-4 gives the whole variable domain DGGITQSPKYLFRKEGQNVTLSCEQNLNHDAMYWYRQDPGQGLRLIYYSQIVNDFQKGDIAEGYSVSREKKESFPLTVTSAQKNPTAFYLCASSTDRANEKLFFGSGTQLSVL.

This clone was picked up one time. V and J are TRBV25-1 and TRBJ2-7, with D perhaps being TRBD1 or TRBD2 (5 bases each). The CDR3 is 14 residues long. The germline CDR1 and CDR2 sequences are MGHDK and SYGVNS. Trimming took off 4 bases at V and 1 base at J, with 11 bases between the two ends. CDR3 nucleotide sequence: TGTGCCAGCAGTGCCACGGGACGGTCCTACGAGCAGTACTTC. This translates into CASSATGRSYEQYF.

About this clone itself: A read error may account for a junction end that differs from germline. The J gene is TRBJ2-7, the V gene TRBV29-1; TRBD1 matches 9 bases. Germline V gene sequence: CDR1 SQVTM, CDR2 ANQGSEA. The CDR3 is made up of 11 amino acids. This chain's CDR3 is CSVEWGDRESF. The CDR3 bases are TGCAGCGTTGAATGGGGGGACAGGGAAAGCTTC.

This rearrangement joins TRBV27 to TRBJ1-1, with D unresolved. The CDR3 is made up of 13 amino acids. The ends were cut back, 0 bases at V and 3 bases at J, with 5 bases in the middle. Germline values: CDR1 MNHEY, CDR2 SMNVEV (reference sequence). CDR3 bases: TGTGCCAGCAGTTTATCGACTTACACTGAAGCTTTCTTT. This sequence encodes CASSLSTYTEAFF.

Of note for this clone: Given a much more abundant clone one base away, this may be a read error. The chain is built from TRBV9 and TRBJ2-3; D ambiguous. The V gene lost 3 bases and the J gene lost 0 bases, with 2 bases spanning the gap. The CDR3 covers 12 residues. Per germline, CDR1 SGDLS and CDR2 YYNGEE. The CDR3 protein is CASSGSTDTQYF. The CDR3 DNA reads TGTGCCAGCAGCGGAAGCACAGATACGCAGTATTTT.

The chain is built from TRBV29-1 and TRBJ2-5, with D hard to call. The germline V and J ends were trimmed by 7 bases and 5 bases, with 17 bases remaining between them. The CDR3 has 13 residues. Germline CDR1 is SQVTM and CDR2 is ANQGSEA. DNA of the CDR3: TGCAGCGCCGATACTTCCTTCGGGGAGACCCAGTACTTC. Protein product: CSADTSFGETQYF.